Listed here are 7 T cell receptor beta chains from one sample, sequenced in a study of shared clonotypes between healthy human individuals. Sequenced by immunoSEQ multiplex PCR; TCRdb stores in-frame clones only, minus some. In the table there are a few million clones, about 92% of which are singletons. Sequenced material: naive CD4+ T cells from PBMCs. Stated subset: CD45RA+ positively selected. Receptors were obtained from a man in his late teens or twenties in good health. Some clones in this sample may be carry-over from other donors' samples.

The rearrangement joins TRBV6-5 to TRBJ2-7; 9 bases are a match to TRBD2. There are 15 residues in the CDR3. Germline CDR1 MNHEY, CDR2 SVGAGI. Losses at the gene ends were 3 bases for V and 6 bases for J; bases not matched to a gene: 9. The CDR3 protein is CASSYEWREGREQYF. In DNA form, the CDR3 reads TGTGCCAGCAGTTATGAGTGGCGGGAGGGCCGCGAGCAGTACTTC.

This clone was picked up one time. In the same sample, other DNA sequences code for this CDR3. This chain uses TRBV7-9 with TRBJ2-5; the match to TRBD1 covers 7 bases. Germline loops: CDR1 SEHNR, CDR2 FQNEAQ (reference sequence). The CDR3 contains 14 residues. The ends lost 1 base at V and 3 bases at J; junction bases unmatched: 2. The CDR3 here is CASSLGQGEETQYF. The CDR3 DNA is TGTGCCAGCAGCTTAGGGCAGGGGGAAGAGACCCAGTACTTC.

The chain employs TRBV4-2 and TRBJ2-5, with D unclear. In germline, CDR1 is LGHNA, CDR2 YNFKEQ. Trimming left V 1 base short and J 4 bases short, with 16 bases between. This CDR3 region has 16 residues. The CDR3 protein is CASSQVGHFTPETQYF. DNA for the CDR3: TGTGCCAGCAGCCAAGTCGGGCACTTTACTCCAGAGACCCAGTACTTC.

The chain employs TRBV18 and TRBJ1-5; D remains unclear. The CDR3 sequence is 13 residues long. CDR1 and CDR2 from the germline V gene are KGHSH and LQKENI. V dropped 1 base and J dropped 5 bases, with 6 bases sitting between them. CDR3 residues: CASSPRKDQPQHF. The CDR3 DNA sequence: TGTGCCAGCTCACCACGGAAAGATCAGCCCCAGCATTTT.

The chain has TRBV7-9 and TRBJ2-1; D not certain. Germline V gene sequence: CDR1 SEHNR, CDR2 FQNEAQ (reference sequence). The CDR3 length is 14 residues. Trimming removed 4 bases from V and 8 bases from J, with 15 bases in between. The CDR3 here is CASSSRTAAYEQFF. DNA for the CDR3: TGTGCCAGCAGCTCAAGGACCGCTGCCTATGAGCAGTTCTTC.

The rearrangement joins TRBV30 to TRBJ1-4, with a weak D call TRBD1 (5 bases). The CDR3 totals 15 residues. Germline CDR1 reads GTSNPN; CDR2 reads SVGIG (reference sequence). Trimming shortened V by 4 bases and J by 0 bases, and 12 bases separated the two germline ends. The chain's CDR3 is CAWIQGLATNEKLFF. In DNA form, the CDR3 reads TGTGCCTGGATCCAGGGCCTTGCAACTAATGAAAAACTGTTTTTT. The full variable domain, with the rest looked up from reference TRBV30 and TRBJ1-4, is SQTIHQWPATLVQPVGSPLSLECTVEGTSNPNLYWYRQAAGRGLQLLFYSVGIGQISSEVPQNLSASRPQDRQFILSSKKLLLSDSGFYLCAWIQGLATNEKLFFGSGTQLSVL.

The genes are TRBV5-5 and TRBJ2-7; a possible D gene is TRBD1 (5 bases). CDR3 size: 14 residues. Germline V CDR1 and CDR2: SGHKS, YYEKEE (reference sequence). V was cut by 3 bases and J by 3 bases, with 13 bases left in between. In DNA form, the CDR3 reads TGTGCCAGCAGCTCAGGGCCTTTGGGCTACGAGCAGTACTTC. Protein: CASSSGPLGYEQYF.